Sequencing of this TCR beta chain was carried out in a study of T-cell reconstitution after alpha-beta-depleted transplantation in children listed by TCRdb under 2016. With respect to the entire study: The study quantitatively tracked T-cell immune reconstitution after TCRalphabeta/CD19-depleted allogeneic hematopoietic cell transplantation in children using TCR repertoire profiling.

Preparation of the library involved PCR. The listed sequencing device is Illumina HiSeq 2500. TCR library preparation used molecular barcoding, with unique molecular identifiers applied to normalize quantification of the TCRbeta repertoire. The public sequencing data were trimmed at Q25 with fastp and processed into clonotypes with MiXCR by TCRdb, which kept only in-frame beta chains. Rows with a matching CDR3 protein are joined into one entry that keeps the most common DNA and genes. This sample has some 340,000 distinct CDR3 sequences in its table, and 10% of those were observed once. In total, the top ten clones hold 2.4% of the sample. About this clonotype: No antigen is known for it. There are no base qualities to consult, and no much larger clone falls within one base.

The TCR originated in a human donor who donated a stem cell graft to a child with acute lymphoblastic leukemia. Here the sequenced sample was PBMCs from the stem cell graft donor, taken from the stem cell graft.

The nucleotide sequence is TGTGCCAGCCAGGACAGAGACTCCTACGAGCAGTACTTC. Its coded protein is CASQDRDSYEQYF. This chain joins TRBV28 to TRBJ2-7; the D gene is perhaps TRBD1, on 6 matching bases. CDR3 length: 13 amino acids, cysteine to phenylalanine. The kept DNA is CDR3 alone, 39 bases in frame from the first base. V loses 8 bases of germline sequence and J loses 0 bases, and the interval between the two ends is 11 bases. The CDR1 and CDR2 encoded by the germline V gene are MDHEN and SYDVKM.